The clone carrying this TCR beta chain showed up just a few times. The data were obtained in a study of glioma-infiltrating T cells after dendritic cell vaccination. About the study: Patients received autologous tumor lysate-pulsed dendritic cell vaccination between about 2003 and 2013. Autologous tumor lysate was loaded overnight onto monocyte-derived dendritic cells grown seven days with IL-4 and GM-CSF.

Blood PBMC samples: pre-vaccination, two weeks post third vaccination, and at tumor progression. CDR1 is SGHVS, CDR2 FQNEAQ, per germline. The CDR3 covers 16 residues. J gave up 5 bases and V 2 bases, and 6 bases lay outside the gene matches. The PCR used 60 V beta and 13 J beta primers. Data came from immunoSEQ multiplex PCR; TCRdb stores just in-frame clones and leaves some out. This sample has about 92,000 clones; around 86% occur once, and the top ten carry 15% to 19%. Sequencing was performed on blood, taken before dendritic cell vaccination. V is TRBV7-8 and J is TRBJ2-1; TRBD2 agrees at 10 bases. This TCR was recovered from a human donor with glioblastoma. This CDR3 is CASSLWLAGANNEQFF. The CDR3 DNA follows: TGTGCCAGCAGCTTATGGCTAGCGGGGGCAAACAATGAGCAGTTCTTC. The complete variable domain, with remaining parts taken from reference TRBV7-8 and TRBJ2-1, reads GAGVSQSPRYKVAKRGQDVALRCDPISGHVSLFWYQQALGQGPEFLTYFQNEAQLDKSGLPSDRFFAERPEGSVSTLKIQRTQQEDSAVYLCASSLWLAGANNEQFFGPGTRLTVL.